Below, one T cell receptor beta chain is given with its context. This CDR3 has 13 amino acids. Germline CDR1 reads MNHNY; CDR2 reads SVGAGI (reference sequence). V lost 5 bases, J lost 4 bases, and 3 bases stayed unmatched. This specimen belongs to a study of cytomegalovirus exposure and HLA in healthy donors. The PCR employed 60 Vbeta primers together with 13 Jbeta primers. The repertoire was sequenced with immunoSEQ multiplex PCR; TCRdb's copy has only in-frame clones and lacks some. The repertoire shows about 48,000 clones; the top ten hold roughly 5.5%. The sequenced material came from PBMCs. The chain combines TRBV6-6 with TRBJ1-1, with TRBD1 identical over 8 bases. The source of this sequence is a male donor in good health and CMV-seropositive. CDR3: CASSPGGITEAFF. CDR3 DNA: TGTGCCAGCAGTCCAGGGGGCATCACTGAAGCTTTCTTT.